This entry is about one T cell receptor beta chain. Its antigen has not been determined. The record has no base qualities; no much larger clone is one base away. Preparation of the library involved the immunoSEQ multiplex PCR assay. For the multiplex PCR, a mixture combining 60 forward primers for TCR Vbeta segments and 13 reverse primers for TCR Jbeta segments was used. A multiplex PCR assay on genomic DNA amplified the CDR3 region of rearranged TCR beta genes. On the Illumina HiSeq System, the amplified TCR beta libraries were sequenced as 87-base-pair reads. For the original study's pipeline: Across the 600 to 700 repertoires, a later analysis counted tens of millions of unique TCR beta chains, 8.5 million to 12 million of which were shared by at least two donors. To remove PCR and sequencing errors, raw reads were error-corrected and collapsed into unique sequences using a nearest-neighbor algorithm that merged closely related sequences. CDR3 sequences were aligned to IMGT reference sequences to assign V, D and J gene segments. For a sequence to be retained, at least a six-nucleotide match to both a V gene segment and a J gene segment was required. A rearrangement counted as productive if the CDR3 had no stop codons and remained in frame with V and J, and every other rearrangement counted as non-productive. CDR3 was defined by IMGT convention, running from the second conserved V-encoded cysteine to the conserved J-encoded phenylalanine. The earlier analysis of 500 to 600 of the donors excluded sequences that lacked an unambiguous match to a single V gene segment. An earlier analysis of a few hundred of the donors called V segments functional above 56.7% productive rearrangements and segregating when the between-donor standard deviation exceeded 5%. A statistical classification framework was built to diagnose cytomegalovirus status from the catalog of TCR beta chain sequences. V and J gene assignment, in a later analysis, came from comparing TCR nucleotide sequences with IMGT/GENE-DB human TR gene sequences. Using the TCRdist pipeline, a later analysis assigned CDR3 sequences along with most-parsimonious VDJ recombination scenarios. In a later analysis, each TCR beta chain was defined by its CDR3 amino acid sequence together with its V-gene family, and reads lacking a unique V-gene family were excluded. In a later analysis, nearly 600 highly shared, low-generation-probability nucleotide sequences were removed to address suspected cross-contamination and a sequencing artifact. A later analysis calculated a clonal expansion index for each public chain from normalized within-repertoire ranks of inferred template counts. In a later analysis, generation probabilities were computed using a VDJ recombination model fitted to out-of-frame rearrangements, and the results were checked against IGoR. In a later analysis, TCR-TCR, TCR-HLA and TCR-CMV co-occurrence was scored with hypergeometric tests, and a repertoire-size bias correction was applied to TCR pairs. False discovery rates were estimated in a later analysis by permuting HLA or CMV assignments 20 times. In a later analysis, co-occurring TCRs were grouped using DBSCAN, with TCRdist sequence similarity added in when clustering inside HLA-allele-positive subsets. Co-occurrence clustering excluded repertoires with fewer than 30,000 or more than 120,000 public chains, plus five with anomalous nucleotide sharing. In its TCRdb copy, this immuneACCESS table keeps in-frame sequences only and misses some clones. Where compared with another copy, unresolved V genes explain less than half of these, and the others have no known cause. V and J calls and clone size are given by that table; D and trimming were obtained from the DNA. The sample table lists 110,000 to 150,000 clones, about two thirds of them with a count of one. The ten largest make up about 2.2% of the sample.

This specimen belongs to a study of cytomegalovirus exposure and HLA in healthy donors listed by TCRdb under 2017. About the investigation overall: An earlier analysis of 587 of the donors reported roughly 300 Gb of sequence data and around 110 million unique TCR beta sequences obtained from around 190 million T cells. An early release covering roughly 640 HLA-typed donors comprised about 310 gigabases of sequencing data and around 85 million unique TCR sequences. Of the roughly 420 genotyped donors, 81% were placed in the genetic ancestry cluster associated with self-reported Caucasian donors. The study aimed to test whether cataloging public T cell receptors could reveal signatures of past pathogen exposure. The study used immunosequencing to profile the T cell repertoires of approximately 640 subjects and linked those repertoires to cytomegalovirus serostatus. Besides the first cohort of roughly 700 subjects, a separate validation cohort made up of some 110 different subjects was used. To predict cytomegalovirus infection status, the study brought together high-throughput TCR immunosequencing, statistical association of individual TCRs with disease status, and machine learning. To study patterns of TCR occurrence, a later analysis re-analyzed previously published TCR beta repertoires from 666 donors and added high-resolution HLA genotyping. The later analysis used no new phenotypic data to find candidate immune exposures, relying instead on TCR beta sequences and their occurrence across donors. To decide whether each TCR beta V gene segment behaved as functional or pseudogenic, an earlier analysis of 587 of the donors relied on high-throughput TCR beta sequencing. Donor age, sex, ethnicity and CMV serostatus were collected together with the repertoire data. In a later genetic analysis, genome-wide SNP genotypes for 398 of the 666 donors were used, and that subset was treated as a discovery cohort. Every repertoire in the discovery cohort had been generated on one and the same sequencing platform. Class I and class II HLA loci were covered by the typing at four-digit resolution. The number of typed donors differed by locus: about 629-630 for A, B, C, DRB1 and DQB1; approximately 540 for DQA1; roughly 600 for DPA1; and some 430 for DPB1. Roughly 5 DR-DQ haplotypes were handled as single units for association and clustering, since linkage in the cohort was strong. Among around 400 genotyped donors of the cohort, an average of about 220,000 unique TCR beta nucleotide sequences was sequenced per donor, of which about 18% were non-productive.

Beyond this particular receptor, the publication reports: Because HLA typing was missing for some donors at each locus, association tests included only the typed subset. Assigning TCR associations to individual alleles was difficult when HLA alleles, especially DR and DQ, strongly co-occurred. The classifier was reported to diagnose cytomegalovirus status with high specificity and sensitivity in both the original cohort and the validation cohort. A cluster of highly shared sequence variants was judged likely to be a technical artifact of the sequencing pipeline. In a later analysis, several top co-occurrence clusters were reported to appear linked to parvovirus B19, influenza, CMV and Epstein-Barr virus. In the study, some 160 TCR beta chains were listed as associated with cytomegalovirus. Because counts were too low, roughly 17 rarely observed V segments, including chromosome 9 orphons, were left out of the earlier analysis of a few hundred of the donors. In vitro tests confirmed that a few of the cytomegalovirus-associated TCR beta chains recognize cytomegalovirus antigens. Some IMGT-functional V segments, including TRBV6-2 and TRBV6-3, could not be told apart with the 87-base-pair reads, so those segments were excluded. A later analysis associated about 18,000 TCR beta sequences with specific HLA alleles at a false discovery rate of 0.05. Linkage disequilibrium might explain the correlated functional status among segregating V segments, but an unknown experimental factor could not be ruled out. In a later analysis, the rate of TCR association differed among HLA loci, with DRB1 alleles having the most associated TCRs and HLA-C alleles having the fewest. A later analysis found that HLA-associated TCR beta chains were more clonally expanded and had lower generation probabilities than equally common non-associated chains. In this cohort, only TCR beta chains were sequenced, and detectable features were limited by the absence of alpha or paired-chain data. Roughly uniform sequencing depth across donors was assumed in presence/absence analyses, although this assumption may not hold. A later analysis found that most CMV-associated TCR beta chains appeared HLA-restricted, with HLA associations seemingly driven largely by CMV exposure. According to the authors, the approach could potentially be generalized to other disease states and immunological phenotypes. In a later genetic analysis, fewer N-insertions in productive TCRs were reported among donors in an Asian-associated ancestry cluster than the 666-donor mean. While some public TCRs were present in many individuals, most TCR sequences turned up only very rarely across donors. A further reported finding was that TCR beta sequences accurately predicted the HLA-A and HLA-B alleles for most subjects in the first cohort. For the cohort, immune exposure information was limited to CMV serostatus. In a later genetic analysis, a missense DCLRE1C variant was associated with V-gene and J-gene trimming of TCR beta chains, and the association was replicated in an independent cohort. An earlier analysis of some 560 of the donors showed that most TCR beta V segments appeared in productive rearrangements either about 87% or about 30% of the time, which broadly matched IMGT annotations.

The cohort consisted of 666 healthy bone marrow donors. At the time of sampling, every cohort member was nominally healthy, though immune exposures that went unrecorded were likely present. The donor was CMV seropositive and belonged to the group of 250 to 300 seropositive cohort members. A peripheral blood sample was provided by each donor, and peripheral blood mononuclear cells were used for TCR beta sequencing. Genomic DNA was extracted from the blood cell samples with the Qiagen DNeasy Blood Extraction Kit. Its CDR3 holds 15 amino acids, cysteine through phenylalanine. Only CDR3 DNA remains: 45 bases, in frame from the first base. V gives up 5 bases and J gives up 2 bases, and the segment between their germline ends measures 12 bases. The germline V gene (reference sequence) supplies CDR1 LNHDA and CDR2 SQIVND.

This sequence uses TRBV19 and TRBJ1-4; the D segment cannot be called with confidence. The sample taken for sequencing was PBMCs. This TCR was sampled from a woman aged 55 to 70 in good health and CMV-seropositive. CDR3 sequence: CASSPLRPTNEKLFF. The DNA reads as follows: TGTGCCAGTAGTCCCCTCAGGCCGACTAATGAAAAACTGTTTTTT. Supplemented by the reference TRBV19 and TRBJ1-4 proteins around the CDR3, the complete variable domain is DGGITQSPKYLFRKEGQNVTLSCEQNLNHDAMYWYRQDPGQGLRLIYYSQIVNDFQKGDIAEGYSVSREKKESFPLTVTSAQKNPTAFYLCASSPLRPTNEKLFFGSGTQLSVL.